This T cell receptor beta chain was sequenced for a study of cytomegalovirus exposure and HLA in healthy donors. Findings and caveats of the study: In vitro confirmation showed a few CMV-associated chains to be CMV antigen specific. Follow-up analysis later connected one missense variant in DCLRE1C with trimming of TCR beta V- and J-genes. Rarity characterized most TCR sequences, yet some public TCRs appeared in many donors.

With regard to this clone: Its antigen is unknown.

Primers for the PCR totalled 60 Vbeta and 13 Jbeta. TCRdb's table, derived via immunoSEQ multiplex PCR, lists solely in-frame clones and lacks some. The sample has 55,000 to 65,000 clones. With V trimmed by 5 bases and J by 10 bases, 8 bases remained unmatched. The CDR3 is 15 residues long. Germline values: CDR1 SEHNR, CDR2 FQNEAQ (reference sequence). The receptor was isolated from a woman between 18 and 30 years old in good health and CMV-seronegative. The specimen sequenced was PBMCs. The chain joins TRBV7-9 to TRBJ1-6; TRBD1 matches at 10 bases. The CDR3 protein is CASSSGETGGSPLHF. The CDR3 DNA is TGTGCCAGCAGCAGTGGGGAGACAGGGGGCTCACCCCTCCACTTT.